This paragraph covers one T cell receptor (beta chain) sequence. The data were produced by immunoSEQ multiplex PCR, yet TCRdb's version contains in-frame clones alone and is incomplete. This sample has 65,000 or so clones; 80% to 90% occur once, and the top ten carry approximately 3%. At cycle 4 day 1, cycle 7 day 1, and baseline, blood was sampled. The data belong to a study of OX40 agonist ivuxolimab in advanced cancers. On the study more broadly: In this trial design, patients received ivuxolimab intravenously at 0.01 to 10 mg/kg every 2 weeks. Participants, roughly 81% male, averaged roughly 60 years of age, ranging from roughly 20 to 80.

This receptor was obtained from an adult with an advanced solid tumor such as melanoma, head and neck, liver or kidney cancer. The sample was CD4+ or CD8+ T cells sorted from blood, taken in a trial of the OX40 agonist ivuxolimab.

This CDR3 reads CATSPDRALLRNQPQHF. The CDR3 nucleotides are TGTGCCACCAGCCCTGACAGGGCCCTCCTGAGAAATCAGCCCCAGCATTTT. The rearrangement joins TRBV15 to TRBJ1-5, with TRBD1 identical over 7 bases. The V gene's germline CDR1 is LNHNV and CDR2 YYDKDF (reference sequence). Trimming took 5 bases from V and 4 from J; bases not matched to a gene: 14. The CDR3 totals 17 residues.